This section outlines one T cell receptor (beta chain) sequence together with its context. Its antigen is unknown. This sample stems from a study of regulatory T cells in long-lasting Graves disease. Findings and limits, study-wide: Favored usage of TRBV28, TRBJ1-2 and TRBJ2-5 was recorded in persistent disease.

This sample's time point: persistent/refractory GD, antithyroid drugs over 5 years with positive TRAb. The TCR library used RNA extracted from PBMCs. Guidelines of the American Thyroid Association were used to diagnose Graves' disease. Construction of the TCR beta libraries employed iRepertoire HTBI primers in conjunction with Arm-PCR of CDR3 regions. TCRdb independently ran MiXCR on the multiplex PCR reads; one entry per CDR3 protein. Of about 470,000 distinct CDR3 sequences listed, 20% to 25% are singletons. Germline CDR1 is DFQATT and CDR2 is SNEGSKA (reference sequence). The CDR3 is 13 residues long.

The sequenced sample was peripheral blood mononuclear cells (PBMCs), obtained when the disease was refractory, from a patient treated with antithyroid drugs. The gene calls are TRBV20-1 and TRBJ2-6; no clear D. The sequence came from a female donor with Graves disease. The CDR3, as DNA: TGCAGCACCCTCCGCTCTGGGGCCAACGTCCTGACTTTC. This codes for CSTLRSGANVLTF.